These T cell receptor beta chains were read from a single sample in a study of blood T cell repertoires in COVID-19. Method: immunoSEQ multiplex PCR; TCRdb's copy keeps in-frame clones and lacks some. Of 120,000 to 150,000 clones in the sample, around nine tenths are singletons; the top ten hold 1.2%. The sample was PBMCs or T cells enriched from blood (not recorded which). The receptors originated from a woman in her twenties or thirties with acute COVID-19. Both conserved end residues are part of each CDR3. The order of the fields is V gene, clone size, CDR3 protein. Some rows mark clone size as missing; the rest say once, few, many or name a class of expanded clone.

v_call: TRBV6-5; clone_size: .; cdr3_aa: CASSFGGTNTEAFF
v_call: TRBV27; clone_size: .; cdr3_aa: CASSLRSGSDTQYF
v_call: TRBV7-7; clone_size: .; cdr3_aa: CASSLMTGVLETQYF
v_call: TRBV24-1; clone_size: .; cdr3_aa: CATSDSETRSYNEQFF
v_call: TRBV5-4; clone_size: .; cdr3_aa: CASSLGLAGGDIDTQYF
v_call: TRBV4-2; clone_size: .; cdr3_aa: CASSQLAGQETQYF
v_call: TRBV4-1; clone_size: .; cdr3_aa: CASSTSPPGGELYNEQFF
v_call: TRBV19; clone_size: .; cdr3_aa: CASSILLAGPHNQPQHF
v_call: TRBV6-2/TRBV6-3; clone_size: .; cdr3_aa: CASSYAGGENTIYF
v_call: TRBV30; clone_size: .; cdr3_aa: CALGSGSFISTDTQYF
v_call: TRBV20-1; clone_size: few; cdr3_aa: CSASLRNTDTQYF
v_call: TRBV9; clone_size: .; cdr3_aa: CASSVVGGGSTDTQYF
v_call: TRBV6-6; clone_size: .; cdr3_aa: CASSYGGTEWSRPLHF
v_call: TRBV28; clone_size: .; cdr3_aa: CASSPRLPNEQFF
v_call: TRBV18; clone_size: .; cdr3_aa: CASSYSATNEKLFF
v_call: TRBV28; clone_size: .; cdr3_aa: CASTLGGHQPQHF
v_call: TRBV29-1; clone_size: .; cdr3_aa: CSGVGGNEKLFF
v_call: TRBV24-1; clone_size: .; cdr3_aa: CATSDATGYQETQYF
v_call: TRBV29-1; clone_size: .; cdr3_aa: CSVPGTLMGTYNEQFF
v_call: TRBV18; clone_size: once; cdr3_aa: CASSSGWKGDTIYF
v_call: TRBV28; clone_size: .; cdr3_aa: CASRDGGRAADTQYF
v_call: TRBV9; clone_size: few; cdr3_aa: CASTGTGEKGEKLFF
v_call: TRBV19; clone_size: .; cdr3_aa: CASSTILAGPYEQYF
v_call: TRBV19; clone_size: once; cdr3_aa: CASSRGQAGELFF
v_call: TRBV10-3; clone_size: .; cdr3_aa: CAISDWTGGSGNTIYF
v_call: TRBV30; clone_size: .; cdr3_aa: CAWSRSLINEQFF
v_call: TRBV3-1/TRBV3-2; clone_size: .; cdr3_aa: CASSQRGSSYNEQFF
v_call: TRBV7-2; clone_size: .; cdr3_aa: CASSAGLGGADTQYF
v_call: TRBV19; clone_size: .; cdr3_aa: CASSIIAGHANTEAFF
v_call: TRBV18; clone_size: .; cdr3_aa: CASSPPGRYEKLFF
v_call: TRBV4-3; clone_size: .; cdr3_aa: CASSQEGRERTDTQYF
v_call: TRBV2; clone_size: .; cdr3_aa: CASSGDGPVEYGYTF
v_call: TRBV27; clone_size: .; cdr3_aa: CASSFEQRGEKLFF
v_call: TRBV6-5; clone_size: .; cdr3_aa: CASSYSRREDYEQYF
v_call: TRBV7-9; clone_size: .; cdr3_aa: CASSLAQTEEAFF
v_call: TRBV5-1; clone_size: .; cdr3_aa: CASSPPGTEGYNEQFF
v_call: TRBV29-1; clone_size: .; cdr3_aa: CSVLGLAINEQFF
v_call: TRBV19; clone_size: .; cdr3_aa: CASSGGSDSGANVLTF